These 31 T cell receptor beta chains were all obtained from the same sample, sequenced in a study of regulatory T cells in long-lasting Graves disease. Combining iRepertoire HTBI primers with Arm-PCR of CDR3 regions, the authors built TCR beta libraries. Each CDR3 protein gets one entry after TCRdb re-called the multiplex PCR reads with MiXCR. Of around 450,000 distinct CDR3 sequences in the sample, around a fifth were seen once. Time point in this sample: persistent/refractory GD, antithyroid drugs over 5 years with positive TRAb. RNA isolated from PBMCs was used to make the TCR library. The input for sequencing was peripheral blood mononuclear cells (PBMCs), taken when the disease was refractory, from a patient treated with antithyroid drugs. These TCRs come from a female donor with Graves disease.

This clonotype was found many times. This sequence joins TRBV6-1 and TRBJ2-7; TRBD2 agrees at 10 bases. The CDR3 runs to 15 residues. V lost 4 bases, J lost 3 bases, and 6 bases stayed unmatched. The germline gives CDR1 MNHNS, CDR2 SASEGT. The CDR3 DNA is TGTGCCAGCAGTGGTCCTAGCGGGGGACTCTACGAGCAGTACTTC. This encodes CASSGPSGGLYEQYF.

The chain uses TRBV20-1 and TRBJ1-3; TRBD1 aligns across 9 bases. This CDR3 is built from 21 residues. Germline assignment: CDR1 DFQATT and CDR2 SNEGSKA (reference sequence). The J segment lost 0 bases and the V segment lost 5 bases, leaving 23 bases of the junction unmatched. CDR3 in DNA: TGCAGTGCTGCAGGAGAATACCGTCCCGGGACAGGGCTGAGCTCTGGAAACACCATATATTTT. Its protein product is CSAAGEYRPGTGLSSGNTIYF.

The table lists this clonotype with many counts. The V gene is TRBV12-3 or TRBV12-4, the J gene TRBJ1-1; unclear D gene. This CDR3 has 13 residues. V gave up 7 bases and J gave up 0 bases, with 9 bases separating them. In DNA, the CDR3 is TGTGCCAGCATGGGTCGGATGAACACTGAAGCTTTCTTT. This codes for CASMGRMNTEAFF.

This clonotype came up a few times. This sequence joins TRBV5-5 and TRBJ2-5; D is unresolved. The germline gives CDR1 SGHKS, CDR2 YYEKEE (reference sequence). The CDR3 runs to 14 residues. V was cut by 2 bases and J by 4 bases, with 12 bases left in between. CDR3 DNA sequence: TGTGCCAGCAGCTTCTTCGCACAGACAGAGACCCAGTACTTC. Its translation is CASSFFAQTETQYF.

V gene TRBV27 combines with J gene TRBJ2-2, with D tentatively TRBD2 (6 bases). V lost 7 bases and J 4 bases, leaving 19 bases between the germline ends. The CDR3 has 16 amino acids. CDR1 and CDR2 from the germline V gene are MNHEY and SMNVEV (reference sequence). CDR3 DNA sequence: TGTGCCAGCACCCTACTCGGGGGAGTTGGCACCGGGGAGCTGTTTTTT. It translates to CASTLLGGVGTGELFF.

This rearrangement joins TRBV11-2 to TRBJ2-1, with 8 bases fitting TRBD1. The CDR3 spans 15 residues. V trimming: 0 bases; J trimming: 8 bases; junction bases outside the gene matches: 6. Germline V gene data show CDR1 as SGHAT and CDR2 as FQNNGV. CDR3 coding DNA: TGTGCCAGCAGCTTAGATGCCCAGGGGGCGTATGAGCAGTTCTTC. Its protein product is CASSLDAQGAYEQFF.

This clonotype has only a few counts. The CDR3 nucleotides are TGTGCCAGCAGCTTGAAAAAGGCGGCTGAGCAGTTCTTC. It codes for CASSLKKAAEQFF. The chain joins TRBV7-9 to TRBJ2-1; D remains ambiguous. Germline CDR1 and CDR2: SEHNR and FQNEAQ (reference sequence). There are 13 residues in the CDR3. V gave up 3 bases and J gave up 9 bases, with 12 bases separating them.

At least ten counts were recorded for this clonotype. The V and J genes are TRBV28 and TRBJ1-2; 7 bases are a match to TRBD1. The CDR3 contains 15 residues. The V gene end was trimmed by 5 bases and the J gene end by 7 bases; junction bases not matched to a gene: 13. The germline CDR1 and CDR2 sequences are MDHEN and SYDVKM. The CDR3 nucleotides are TGTGCCAGCAGTCCTGCCCCCCTGACAGGGCTTGGCTACACCTTC. It is translated as CASSPAPLTGLGYTF.

J is TRBJ2-2 and V is TRBV28; D remains unclear. The germline gives CDR1 MDHEN, CDR2 SYDVKM. V was clipped by 2 bases and J by 5 bases, with 12 bases between them. The CDR3 totals 15 residues. For the CDR3, the DNA is TGTGCCAGCAGTTTAAAGTTCTATGGGACCGGGGAGCTGTTTTTT. Translated, it gives CASSLKFYGTGELFF. The complete variable domain, with remaining parts taken from reference TRBV28 and TRBJ2-2, reads DVKVTQSSRYLVKRTGEKVFLECVQDMDHENMFWYRQDPGLGLRLIYFSYDVKMKEKGDIPEGYSVSREKKERFSLILESASTNQTSMYLCASSLKFYGTGELFFGEGSRLTVL.

V usage is TRBV4-1 and J usage is TRBJ2-7; maybe TRBD2 (5 bases). V was trimmed by 2 bases and J by 6 bases, leaving 14 bases between them. This CDR3 spans 14 amino acids. Germline V gene sequence: CDR1 MGHRA, CDR2 YSYEKL. CDR3 bases: TGCGCCAGCAGCCAACCAGGACGGACTCGCGAGCAGTACTTC. Translated, it gives CASSQPGRTREQYF.

There are a few counts of this clonotype. This chain links TRBV7-9 with TRBJ2-5, with a weak D call TRBD2 (5 bases). Trimming stripped 4 bases from V and 6 bases from J, with 12 bases between. CDR3 length equals 13 residues. Germline V CDR1 and CDR2: SEHNR, FQNEAQ (reference sequence). The CDR3 nucleotides read TGTGCCAGCAGCTCCATCAGAGGGCAGACCCAGTACTTC. Its protein product is CASSSIRGQTQYF.

This clonotype has more than one count but fewer than ten. The chain recombines TRBV5-1 with TRBJ1-1; perhaps TRBD1 as D (5 bases). Trimming stripped 3 bases from V and 5 bases from J, with 20 bases between. Germline V gene sequence: CDR1 SGHRS, CDR2 YFSETQ. The CDR3 contains 16 residues. The CDR3 region has the DNA TGCGCCAGCAGCTCACCCAGGGAGGGGCAGAGGACTGAAGCTTTCTTT. Protein: CASSSPREGQRTEAFF.

The J gene is TRBJ2-1, the V gene TRBV20-1, with D possibly matching TRBD1 (5 bases). Deletions cut 6 bases from V and 4 bases from J, with 10 bases between. Germline lookup yields CDR1 DFQATT and CDR2 SNEGSKA (reference sequence). The CDR3 has 12 residues. The CDR3 loop reads CSAARQYNEQFF. The CDR3 coding sequence is TGCAGTGCCGCTCGACAGTACAATGAGCAGTTCTTC.

This clonotype was seen ten or more times. This chain uses TRBV28 with TRBJ2-2; D not resolved. V gave up 6 bases and J gave up 0 bases, with 8 bases separating them. The CDR3 covers 14 residues. CDR1 is MDHEN, CDR2 SYDVKM, per germline. CDR3 region: CASSSGANTGELFF. The DNA of the CDR3 is TGTGCCAGCAGCAGTGGGGCGAACACCGGGGAGCTGTTTTTT.

This clonotype occurred a few times. Sequence at one end of the junction differs from germline and may be a read error. V is TRBV15 and J is TRBJ1-1; 7 nucleotides agree with TRBD1. CDR1 LNHNV and CDR2 YYDKDF come from the germline V gene (reference sequence). This CDR3 has 16 residues. CDR3 protein: CATSLTGRNPNAEAFF. The CDR3 DNA reads TGTGCCACCAGCCTGACAGGGAGGAACCCGAACGCTGAAGCTTTCTTT.

With regard to this clonotype: A much larger clone is a single base away; this may be a read error. V is TRBV2 and J is TRBJ1-4; unclear D gene. Germline V gene lookup returns CDR1 SNHLY and CDR2 FYNNEI. The CDR3 is 13 residues long. CDR3 in amino acids: CAGSGGRDEKLFF. The DNA of the CDR3 is TGTGCCGGCAGTGGTGGTAGAGACGAAAAACTGTTTTTT.

In the case of this clonotype: A far bigger clonotype differs at one base, so this is likely a read error. The rearrangement links TRBV6-5 to TRBJ1-2, with D hard to call. The CDR3 length is 16 residues. Germline V gene data show CDR1 as MNHEY and CDR2 as SVGAGI. In nucleotides, the CDR3 is TGTGCCAGCAGTCACTCGAGCCTGGGAATCGGGTATGGCTACACCTTC. Residues: CASSHSSLGIGYGYTF.

The chain carries TRBV9 and TRBJ2-6; 8 bases line up with TRBD1. The J segment lost 2 bases and the V segment lost 3 bases, leaving 10 bases of the junction unmatched. The CDR3 consists of 18 residues. CDR1 is SGDLS, CDR2 YYNGEE, per germline. For the CDR3, the DNA is TGTGCCAGCAGCGGGGAGACAGGGGACGTCACTGGGGCCAACGTCCTGACTTTC. This translates into CASSGETGDVTGANVLTF.

This rearrangement joins TRBV13 to TRBJ2-1, with D unresolved. CDR3 length: 13 amino acids. Germline assignment: CDR1 PRHDT and CDR2 FYEKMQ (reference sequence). Trimming shortened V by 4 bases and J by 9 bases, and 13 bases separated the two germline ends. CDR3: CASSSLQRGEQFF. The CDR3 DNA is TGTGCCAGCAGCTCCCTGCAGCGCGGTGAGCAGTTCTTC.

In this sample, this clonotype turned up many times. The chain recombines TRBV28 with TRBJ1-4; D remains unclear. Germline-derived CDR1 and CDR2 are MDHEN and SYDVKM. Trimming removed 6 bases from V and 4 bases from J, with 18 bases in between. The CDR3 loop spans 16 amino acids. The CDR3 loop reads CASRDGDVVGNEKLFF. In nucleotides, the CDR3 is TGTGCCAGCAGAGACGGAGACGTGGTGGGTAATGAAAAACTGTTTTTT.

The chain joins TRBV3-1 to TRBJ2-5, with D hard to call. This CDR3 spans 14 amino acids. CDR1 and CDR2 (germline): LGHDT, YNNKEL (reference sequence). Trimming left V 1 base short and J 2 bases short, with 8 bases between. This chain's CDR3 is CASSQVREQETQYF. The CDR3 DNA follows: TGTGCCAGCAGCCAAGTTAGGGAACAAGAGACCCAGTACTTC.

V usage is TRBV6-1 and J usage is TRBJ2-4; 7 positions match TRBD1. V lost 6 bases to trimming and J lost 8 bases; unmatched junction nucleotides: 7. CDR1 and CDR2 (germline): MNHNS, SASEGT. The CDR3 spans 13 residues. The CDR3 here is CASRTGTEDIQYF. CDR3 sequence (DNA): TGTGCCAGCAGGACCGGGACAGAGGACATTCAGTACTTC.

This clonotype occurred a few times. The V gene is TRBV29-1, the J gene TRBJ1-3; maybe TRBD1 (5 bases). Germline lookup yields CDR1 SQVTM and CDR2 ANQGSEA. V was pared by 6 bases and J by 0 bases, with 12 bases between. The CDR3 totals 14 residues. In nucleotides, the CDR3 is TGCAGCGTGGCGGGGGGGATCTCTGGAAACACCATATATTTT. It translates to CSVAGGISGNTIYF.

This clonotype showed up just a few times. V usage is TRBV10-3 and J usage is TRBJ2-7, with D unresolved. Germline-derived CDR1 and CDR2 are ENHRY and SYGVKD. V lost 1 base to trimming and J lost 7 bases, with 14 bases between them. This CDR3 is built from 14 residues. The CDR3 sequence is CAISEFVSSWEQYF. The CDR3 nucleotides are TGTGCCATCAGTGAGTTTGTCTCTTCTTGGGAGCAGTACTTC.

V and J are TRBV20-1 and TRBJ1-2; D gene ambiguous. The ends were cut back, 5 bases at V and 8 bases at J, with 12 bases in the middle. This CDR3 is 11 amino acids long. CDR1 DFQATT and CDR2 SNEGSKA come from the germline V gene (reference sequence). The CDR3, as DNA: TGCAGTGCTTGGGTATCGGACGGCTACACCTTC. Amino acid sequence: CSAWVSDGYTF.

The rearrangement links TRBV20-1 to TRBJ2-7; D might be TRBD2 (5 bases). Germline V lookup: CDR1 DFQATT, CDR2 SNEGSKA (reference sequence). This CDR3 region has 16 residues. Trimming shortened V by 0 bases and J by 3 bases, and 18 bases separated the two germline ends. CDR3 bases: TGCAGTGCTAGAGATCTCCGGCGGGCCGGCCTCTACGAGCAGTACTTC. This encodes CSARDLRRAGLYEQYF.

This clonotype was recorded many times. J is TRBJ2-4 and V is TRBV20-1; D is uncertain. CDR1 and CDR2 from the germline V gene are DFQATT and SNEGSKA (reference sequence). Trimming pared 2 bases from V and 0 bases from J, leaving 11 bases between. The length of the CDR3 is 15 residues. The DNA of the CDR3 is TGCAGTGCTAGAAGGCAGGAGCCAGCCAAAAACATTCAGTACTTC. It codes for CSARRQEPAKNIQYF.

This clonotype was recorded at least ten times. The chain couples TRBV20-1 to TRBJ2-5; D is unresolved. The CDR3 consists of 10 residues. The V gene lost 3 bases and the J gene lost 5 bases, with 4 bases spanning the gap. CDR1 and CDR2 (germline): DFQATT, SNEGSKA (reference sequence). The CDR3 loop is CSARSETQYF. The CDR3 DNA sequence: TGCAGTGCTAGGTCTGAGACCCAGTACTTC.

This clonotype was observed at least ten times. This rearrangement joins TRBV14 to TRBJ1-4; weak D call: TRBD1 (5 bases). Germline loops: CDR1 SGHDN, CDR2 FVKESK. V shed 0 bases and J shed 4 bases, with 12 bases lying between them. The CDR3 is 16 amino acids. CDR3 coding DNA: TGTGCCAGCAGCCAAGATGGCCAGGGAAGTAATGAAAAACTGTTTTTT. The encoded protein is CASSQDGQGSNEKLFF.

This clonotype was counted ten times or more. V gene TRBV28 combines with J gene TRBJ1-2; TRBD1 matches at 8 bases. The germline V gene has CDR1 MDHEN and CDR2 SYDVKM. CDR3 size: 14 residues. J was trimmed by 4 bases and V by 5 bases; bases with no gene match: 6. The CDR3 DNA sequence: TGTGCCAGCAGTGAAGACAGGGGTCCCTATGGCTACACCTTC. Its translation: CASSEDRGPYGYTF.

The chain is built from TRBV6-5 and TRBJ2-7; 10 bases match TRBD2. The CDR3 length is 15 residues. Germline values: CDR1 MNHEY, CDR2 SVGAGI. J lost 3 bases, V lost 8 bases, and 10 bases had no gene match. CDR3 in DNA: TGTGCCAGCGGCCCAGGACTAGCGGTTAGCTACGAGCAGTACTTC. It specifies CASGPGLAVSYEQYF.